This record concerns one TCR beta chain sequence. What it recognizes is unknown. This entry belongs to a study of shared clonotypes between healthy human individuals. Overall study: Aged between 18 and 49, the donors were two women and a few men.

Findings of the study overall: Non-shared clonotypes displayed generation probabilities falling below those of clonotypes present in all four donors.

Assay execution proceeded at the deep level. Across several immunoSEQ plates, the genomic DNA of each subset was split evenly. Clones were sequenced by immunoSEQ multiplex PCR, and TCRdb holds only the in-frame ones, with some missing. In the table there are about 1.4 million clones, more than 95% of which are singletons. The TCR was taken from a young man in good health. Material: naive CD4+ T cells sorted from blood. Subset described: CD45RA+ positively selected.

CDR3 in amino acids: CSGGDSPDTEAFF. CDR3 DNA: TGCAGCGGGGGAGACAGTCCTGACACTGAAGCTTTCTTT. The genes are TRBV29-1 and TRBJ1-1, with a weak D call TRBD1 (5 bases). V lost 7 bases, J lost 3 bases, and 15 bases lay in between. The CDR3 loop spans 13 amino acids. Germline assignment: CDR1 SQVTM and CDR2 ANQGSEA.